The 9 T cell receptor beta chains below come from one sample, sequenced in a study of T cell repertoires in cytomegalovirus infection. TCRdb independently ran MiXCR on the reads; one entry per CDR3 protein. The sample includes around 350,000 distinct CDR3 sequences, less than 20% seen only once; the top ten take under 9%. Sample: PBMCs. The receptor set was obtained from a human donor in good health (CMV status not recorded). Some clones in this sample may be carry-over from other donors' samples.

Notes on this clonotype: This may arise from a read error, as a much more abundant clone is one base away. The chain couples TRBV7-2 to TRBJ2-1; D ambiguous. CDR3 length: 12 amino acids. The germline V gene has CDR1 SGHTA and CDR2 FQGNSA. The CDR3 loop reads CASSRAWNEQLF. The CDR3 DNA is TGTGCCAGCAGCCGTGCCTGGAATGAGCAGTTGTTC.

Ten or more counts support this clonotype. The chain is built from TRBV5-1 and TRBJ2-1; tentative D call: TRBD1 (5 bases). Germline lookup yields CDR1 SGHRS and CDR2 YFSETQ. This CDR3 has 17 residues. Between the trimmed V and J ends, which lost 4 bases and 6 bases, there was a span of 23 bases. The chain's CDR3 is CASSPPGAATISNEQFF. DNA for the CDR3: TGCGCCAGCAGCCCTCCTGGGGCGGCCACGATAAGCAATGAGCAGTTCTTC.

The chain combines TRBV15 with TRBJ1-4; D not resolved. The germline gives CDR1 LNHNV, CDR2 YYDKDF (reference sequence). Trimming cost V 3 bases and J 3 bases, with 5 bases left between them. The CDR3 sequence is 13 residues long. The CDR3 here is CATSSFSNEKLFF. For the CDR3, the DNA is TGTGCCACCAGCAGCTTCTCTAATGAAAAACTGTTTTTT.

This sequence joins TRBV20-1 and TRBJ2-2; D might be TRBD1 (7 bases). The CDR3 loop spans 18 amino acids. V lost 0 bases to trimming and J lost 0 bases, with 17 bases between them. Germline lookup yields CDR1 DFQATT and CDR2 SNEGSKA (reference sequence). The CDR3 DNA follows: TGCAGTGCTAGAGATCAGGGGCGGGGACAGTCGAACACCGGGGAGCTGTTTTTT. Amino acid sequence: CSARDQGRGQSNTGELFF.

The chain employs TRBV11-2 and TRBJ2-1, with TRBD1 identical over 9 bases. The J segment lost 5 bases and the V segment lost 7 bases, leaving 9 bases of the junction unmatched. The CDR3 length is 15 residues. Germline V gene sequence: CDR1 SGHAT, CDR2 FQNNGV. The CDR3, as DNA: TGTGCCAGCATCCTAGGGACAGGGACGAACAATGAGCAGTTCTTC. Encoded protein: CASILGTGTNNEQFF.

Here the CDR3 DNA reads TGCAGTGTCCGAGGGTTCGGCGAAAAACTGTTTTTT. Amino acids: CSVRGFGEKLFF. This rearrangement joins TRBV20-1 to TRBJ1-4; D uncertain. CDR3 size: 12 residues. Trimming cost V 7 bases and J 8 bases, with 14 bases left between them. Germline values: CDR1 DFQATT, CDR2 SNEGSKA (reference sequence).

This clonotype was counted only a few times. This chain connects TRBV20-1 to TRBJ1-5; weak D call: TRBD1 (5 bases). CDR3 length equals 14 residues. Germline V gives CDR1 DFQATT, CDR2 SNEGSKA (reference sequence). Trimming shortened V by 5 bases and J by 1 base, and 12 bases separated the two germline ends. The CDR3 DNA reads as TGCAGTGCTTTGACCCGGGGGAGCAATCAGCCCCAGCATTTT. Residues: CSALTRGSNQPQHF.

The rearrangement joins TRBV20-1 to TRBJ2-3, with D perhaps TRBD2 (5 bases). The CDR3 length is 15 residues. Germline V gene data show CDR1 as DFQATT and CDR2 as SNEGSKA (reference sequence). The V end was cut by 1 base, the J end by 0 bases, with 11 bases between. CDR3 region: CSARVERRSTDTQYF. The CDR3 DNA reads as TGCAGTGCTAGAGTGGAGCGGAGGAGCACAGATACGCAGTATTTT.

At least ten counts were recorded for this clonotype. The V call is TRBV7-2, the J call TRBJ1-5; D perhaps matches TRBD1 (6 bases). Trimming removed 5 bases at V and 0 bases at J, with 11 bases between. This CDR3 has 15 residues. Germline V CDR1 and CDR2: SGHTA, FQGNSA. CDR3 DNA sequence: TGTGCCAGCAGCCCCGGGGGCCCTAGCAATCAGCCCCAGCATTTT. This sequence encodes CASSPGGPSNQPQHF.